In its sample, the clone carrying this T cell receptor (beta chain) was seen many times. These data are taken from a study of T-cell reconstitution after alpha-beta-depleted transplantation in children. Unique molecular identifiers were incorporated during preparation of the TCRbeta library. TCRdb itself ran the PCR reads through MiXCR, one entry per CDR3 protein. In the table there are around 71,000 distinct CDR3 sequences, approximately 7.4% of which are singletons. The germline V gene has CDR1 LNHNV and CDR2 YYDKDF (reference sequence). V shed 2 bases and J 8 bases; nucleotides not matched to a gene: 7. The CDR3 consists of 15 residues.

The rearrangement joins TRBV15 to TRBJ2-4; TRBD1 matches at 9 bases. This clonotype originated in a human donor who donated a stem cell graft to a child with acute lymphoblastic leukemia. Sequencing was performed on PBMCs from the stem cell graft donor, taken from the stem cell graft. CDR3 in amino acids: CATSRPTGGKDIQYF. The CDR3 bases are TGTGCCACCAGCAGACCTACAGGGGGCAAGGACATTCAGTACTTC.